The present T cell receptor (beta chain) was sequenced within a study of blood T cell repertoires in COVID-19 (dated by TCRdb to about 2020). Broadly, across the study: Samples from collaborators originated in the United States, Italy and Spain and spanned both the acute and convalescent phases of COVID-19. The material from the prospective study consisted of cDNA or gDNA derived from T cells, B-cell-depleted T cells, or PBMCs. Subjects who had been exposed to COVID-19, were actively infected with it, or had recovered from it provided the deeply sampled blood TCRbeta repertoires that made up the dataset. The repertoires were released in a freely available public database meant as a resource for research on the immune response to SARS-CoV-2. The samples were drawn from the first 160 participants of the ongoing ImmuneRACE study and from 1,200 or so subjects provided by 6 global collaborators. A de-identified subject ID, COVID-19 status, age in years and sex were almost always included in the sample metadata. Where available, HLA class I and class II types were obtained from metadata supplied by the sample provider rather than from assay-based typing.

The collaborating institutions used their own protocols to collect whole blood in K2EDTA tubes. For TCRbeta analysis, collaborators shipped samples as frozen whole blood, isolated PBMCs, or DNA extracted from either of those sample types. Taken from cysteine to phenylalanine, the CDR3 has 13 residues. Just CDR3 DNA is preserved here, 39 bases in frame from base 1. V and J are truncated by 3 bases and 8 bases respectively, leaving an intervening sequence of 10 bases. Study-level results and caveats: The quantity of clinical and demographic metadata differed by source and by participant and was supplied without curation.

In its sample, this clone was seen once. This clone's antigen is unknown. No much larger clone exists at a distance of one base, and base qualities are not known. TCRbeta CDR3 regions were amplified from genomic DNA by means of the immunoSEQ Assay, a bias-controlled multiplex PCR. The authors' pipeline ran thus. Nucleated cell counts per sample were estimated from amplification of reference gene primers within the assay. To quantify the absolute abundance of each unique TCRbeta CDR3 rearrangement, sequence reads were collapsed and filtered. For each sample, productive Simpson clonality was calculated by taking the square root of Simpson's diversity index across productive rearrangements. TCRdb limited this immuneACCESS table to in-frame rearrangements with V and J called. A share of clones is missing; checked studies link under half to unresolved V genes, and the rest is unexplained. V and J calls and clone size are given by that table; D and trimming were obtained from the DNA. This sample lists about 200,000 clones; 75% to 85% were detected once. The ten largest clones capture around 13% of the sample.

The source material was peripheral blood. This chain is built from TRBV12-3 or TRBV12-4 and TRBJ1-4, with the D segment identity uncertain. The TCR originated in a human donor in a cohort sampled during active COVID-19. The DNA sequence follows: TGTGCCAGCAGTTTCAGGACTTACGAAAAACTGTTTTTT. Its protein reads: CASSFRTYEKLFF.